This TCR beta chain came from a study of CD8+CD57+ T cells in acquired aplastic anemia. The study, taken as a whole, reports: CD8+CD57+ cells in patients trailed total CD4+ and CD8+ pools in diversity.

In regard to this clonotype: Its cognate antigen is unknown.

CD8+CD57+ cell expansion, shown by flow cytometry, had occurred in the patients selected for sequencing. Patients were treatment-naive when blood was sampled. Genomic DNA was employed as the template in profiling TCR beta VDJ and CDR3. TCRdb re-called the reads through MiXCR, storing one row per CDR3 protein. The table shows over 15,000 distinct CDR3 sequences, with 30% to 45% occurring only once. This CDR3 contains 13 residues. The germline V gene encodes CDR1 MRHNA and CDR2 SNTAGT. Trimming cost V 5 bases and J 5 bases, with 9 bases left between them. Material: CD8+CD57+ T cells sorted from PBMCs. Sample subset: bead-enriched CD8+CD57+ effector memory T cells from SAA patients. The chain joins TRBV6-4 to TRBJ1-4, with D possibly matching TRBD1 (5 bases). This sequence originates from a human donor with aplastic anemia. In DNA form, the CDR3 reads TGTGCCAGCAGTCAGGGCCCCAATGAAAAACTGTTTTTT. Amino acids: CASSQGPNEKLFF.